This TCR beta chain stems from a study of a mutant IDH1 vaccine in newly diagnosed glioma. The CDR3 contains 15 residues. Losses at the gene ends were 1 base for V and 4 bases for J; bases not matched to a gene: 6. Germline-derived CDR1 and CDR2 are MGHRA and YSYEKL. The time point here: week 35, safety follow-up. Doses of 300 ug of mutant IDH1 20-mer peptide were given with topical imiquimod. This clone is a singleton in its sample. Its target is unknown. Produced via immunoSEQ multiplex PCR; TCRdb's table is partial and in-frame only. Among some 42,000 clones listed, 83% were seen once. V is TRBV4-1 and J is TRBJ1-2; TRBD1 aligns across 7 bases. The TCR originated in a woman aged 45-60 years with glioma. The sample was PBMCs, taken from a glioma patient whose treatment included an IDH1 peptide vaccine. Here the CDR3 reads CASSQVKGGVYGYTF. CDR3 nucleotides: TGCGCCAGCAGCCAAGTAAAAGGGGGCGTCTATGGCTACACCTTC.